The present T cell receptor (beta chain) was sequenced within a study of control samples from healthy donors and cancer patients. The method was immunoSEQ multiplex PCR; TCRdb's version includes in-frame clones alone and lacks a portion of them. The sample records some 120,000 clones, about 94% being singletons. The germline V and J ends were trimmed by 3 bases and 8 bases, with 13 bases remaining between them. There are 13 residues in the CDR3. V is TRBV12-3 or TRBV12-4 and J is TRBJ1-2; D unresolved. This TCR came from a man aged 25 to 40 in good health. Specimen: blood. The CDR3 sequence is CASSFSGGRGYTF. CDR3 DNA sequence: TGTGCCAGCAGTTTTTCTGGCGGGAGGGGCTACACCTTC.